These 8 T cell receptor beta chains share one sample of origin, sequenced in a study of regulatory T cells in long-lasting Graves disease. HTBI primers from iRepertoire and Arm-PCR of CDR3 regions yielded the TCR beta libraries. TCRdb reprocessed the multiplex PCR reads via MiXCR and lists one record per CDR3 protein. The table includes over 350,000 distinct CDR3 sequences, around 16% detected once. Time point of the sample: newly diagnosed GD, antithyroid drugs for less than 3 months. Researchers made the TCR library from RNA that was extracted from PBMCs. The data were also submitted as part of a second study, on T cells in Graves' hyperthyroidism and ophthalmopathy.

The material was peripheral blood mononuclear cells (PBMCs), obtained at new diagnosis, from a patient treated with antithyroid drugs. These receptors were taken from a woman aged 40-49 years with Graves disease.

This clonotype was detected many times. One end of the junction does not line up with germline, which may come from a read error. The chain has TRBV12-3 or TRBV12-4 and TRBJ2-1; TRBD1 might be the D (5 bases). The length of the CDR3 is 14 residues. CDR3 sequence reads: CASSLGAGYNEQFF. The CDR3 coding sequence is TGTGCCAGCAGCTTAGGGGCAGGGTACAATGAGCAGTTCTTC.

The chain has TRBV5-1 and TRBJ2-7, with D tentatively TRBD2 (5 bases). V was trimmed by 4 bases and J by 1 base, leaving 12 bases between them. CDR3 length: 14 residues. Germline CDR1 reads SGHRS; CDR2 reads YFSETQ. CDR3 amino acids: CASSGGPASYEQYF. The CDR3 nucleotides are TGCGCCAGCAGCGGAGGACCCGCATCCTACGAGCAGTACTTC.

V is TRBV7-9 and J is TRBJ2-7, with TRBD1 matching over 9 bases. The CDR3 covers 18 residues. With 4 bases clipped from V and 7 bases from J, the junction kept 20 bases outside the gene matches. CDR1 is SEHNR and CDR2 is FQNEAQ in the germline V gene (reference sequence). The CDR3 loop reads CASSSPLNRDRDIWEQYF. The CDR3 coding sequence is TGTGCCAGCAGCTCGCCCCTTAACCGGGACAGGGATATATGGGAGCAGTACTTC.

This clonotype was picked up a small number of times. The chain uses TRBV13 and TRBJ2-3, with unresolved D. Trimming removed 8 bases at V and 4 bases at J, with 16 bases between. This CDR3 comprises 14 residues. Germline-derived CDR1 and CDR2 are PRHDT and FYEKMQ (reference sequence). The CDR3 nucleotides are TGTGCCAGCTCCCTTGACTCCTACTCAGATACGCAGTATTTT. This sequence encodes CASSLDSYSDTQYF.

The V and J genes are TRBV28 and TRBJ2-1; TRBD2 aligns across 12 bases. The germline V gene encodes CDR1 MDHEN and CDR2 SYDVKM. The CDR3 is 15 residues long. V shed 3 bases and J 7 bases; nucleotides not matched to a gene: 4. CDR3 sequence (DNA): TGTGCCAGCAGTTTCCACGGACTAGCGGGAAATGAGCAGTTCTTC. Protein product: CASSFHGLAGNEQFF.

The chain has TRBV6-1 and TRBJ2-5, with TRBD2 matching 7 bases. This CDR3 is 19 amino acids long. The V and J ends lost 2 bases and 2 bases, in that order; junction bases with no gene match: 17. The V gene's germline CDR1 is MNHNS and CDR2 SASEGT. The CDR3 loop is CASSESWGLADDLQETQYF. The DNA of the CDR3 is TGTGCCAGCAGTGAATCATGGGGTCTAGCGGACGACTTGCAAGAGACCCAGTACTTC.

The chain recombines TRBV9 with TRBJ2-3; possibly TRBD2 for D (5 bases). CDR1 and CDR2 from the germline V gene are SGDLS and YYNGEE. Trimming cost V 0 bases and J 1 base, with 12 bases left between them. The length of the CDR3 is 16 residues. For the CDR3, the DNA is TGTGCCAGCAGCGTAGCTGGAGGACCTCGCACAGATACGCAGTATTTT. Translation: CASSVAGGPRTDTQYF.

The rearrangement uses TRBV12-3 or TRBV12-4 and TRBJ2-1, with D possibly matching TRBD2 (6 bases). The CDR3 is made up of 12 amino acids. Between the trimmed V and J ends, which lost 2 bases and 8 bases, there was a span of 7 bases. DNA of the CDR3: TGTGCCAGCAGTTTACGGGACTATGAGCAGTTCTTC. Its protein product is CASSLRDYEQFF.